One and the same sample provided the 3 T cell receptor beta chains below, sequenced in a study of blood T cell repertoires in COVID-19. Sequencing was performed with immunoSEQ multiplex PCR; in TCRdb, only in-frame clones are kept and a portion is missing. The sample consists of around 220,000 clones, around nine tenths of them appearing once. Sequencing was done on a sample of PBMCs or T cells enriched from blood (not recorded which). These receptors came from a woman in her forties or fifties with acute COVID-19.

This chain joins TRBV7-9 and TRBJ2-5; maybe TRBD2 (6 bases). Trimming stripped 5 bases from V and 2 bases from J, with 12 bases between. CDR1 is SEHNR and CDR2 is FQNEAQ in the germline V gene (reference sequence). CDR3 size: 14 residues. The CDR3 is CASSNLGGQETQYF. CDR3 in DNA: TGTGCCAGCAGCAACCTAGGAGGGCAAGAGACCCAGTACTTC.

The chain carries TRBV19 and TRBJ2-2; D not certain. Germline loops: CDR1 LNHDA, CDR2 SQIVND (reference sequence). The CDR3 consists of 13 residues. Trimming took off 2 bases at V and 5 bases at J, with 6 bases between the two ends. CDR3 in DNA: TGTGCCAGTAGTATAACAGTAACCGGGGAGCTGTTTTTT. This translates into CASSITVTGELFF.

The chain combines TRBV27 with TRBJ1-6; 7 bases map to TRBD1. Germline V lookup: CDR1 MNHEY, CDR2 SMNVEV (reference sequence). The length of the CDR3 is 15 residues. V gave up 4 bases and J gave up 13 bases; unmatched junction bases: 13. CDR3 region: CASSSLGQDLGPLHF. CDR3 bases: TGTGCCAGCAGTTCCCTAGGACAGGACCTTGGGCCCCTCCACTTT.